A selection of T cell receptor beta chains follows, all from one sample in a study of cytomegalovirus exposure and HLA in healthy donors. Generated by immunoSEQ multiplex PCR, the TCRdb table keeps only in-frame clones and is missing some. The profile shows over 120,000 clones, 80% of them singletons. Sequencing was carried out using PBMCs. The receptors originated from a woman aged 25 to 39 in good health and CMV-seronegative. Both conserved end residues are part of each CDR3. Each record gives: J gene, V gene, D gene, clone size, CDR3 DNA, CDR3 protein. The D gene is left open where the match is weak. Clone size is stated in some rows and not others, as once, few, many or a class when expanded.

>TRBJ2-7|TRBV5-1|TRBD1|NA
TGCGCCAGCAGCTCCCATGACAGGGGGTACGAGCAGTACTTC
CASSSHDRGYEQYF
>TRBJ2-1|TRBV6-6|TRBD1|few
TGTGCCAGCAGCAAACCCGACAGGGGGATGGGTGAGCAGTTCTTC
CASSKPDRGMGEQFF
>TRBJ1-1|TRBV27|TRBD1|NA
TGTGCCAGCAAGGGGGCTGGTGAAGCTTTCTTT
CASKGAGEAFF
>TRBJ1-2|TRBV5-1|TRBD1|NA
TGCGCCAGCAGCCGCGGGACAGGGGATATTATCAACTATGGCTACACCTTC
CASSRGTGDIINYGYTF
>TRBJ1-2|TRBV6-1|NA|NA
TGTGCCAGCAGTGGACTGAACTATGGCTACACCTTC
CASSGLNYGYTF
>TRBJ1-2|TRBV19|TRBD1|NA
TGTGCCAGTAGTATAGACCGGACAGGGTATCATGGCTACACCTTC
CASSIDRTGYHGYTF
>TRBJ1-1|TRBV6-1|NA|few
TGTGCCAGCAGAGCAGGGTGGGGGAGGACTGAAGCTTTCTTT
CASRAGWGRTEAFF
>TRBJ1-4|TRBV27|TRBD1|NA
TGTGCCAGCAGTCGATGGGGACAGACTAATGAAAAACTGTTTTTT
CASSRWGQTNEKLFF
>TRBJ2-1|TRBV18|NA|few
TGTGCCAGCTCACCCCCGGCACAGGGCATCTACAATGAGCAGTTCTTC
CASSPPAQGIYNEQFF
>TRBJ1-1|TRBV6-1|TRBD1|few
TGTGCCAGCACCAGACAGGGTATCACTGAAGCTTTCTTT
CASTRQGITEAFF
>TRBJ2-1|TRBV6-4|TRBD1|NA
TGTGCCAGCAGTGAAGGGGGCGAAAATGAGCAGTTCTTC
CASSEGGENEQFF
>TRBJ2-5|TRBV5-1|TRBD1|NA
TGCGCCAGCAGCCCACAGGGGGGCCAAGAGACCCAGTACTTC
CASSPQGGQETQYF
>TRBJ2-7|TRBV28|TRBD1|NA
TGTGCCAGCAGTTTCAGGGACAGGGTGGCCTACGAGCAGTACTTC
CASSFRDRVAYEQYF